A single T cell receptor beta chain is shown here with its context. This entry is derived from a study of radiotherapy plus CTLA-4 blockade in lung cancer. The CDR3 covers 16 residues. With 4 bases clipped from V and 6 bases from J, the junction kept 11 bases outside the gene matches. Germline V gene data show CDR1 as SGHNT and CDR2 as YYREEE (reference sequence). The protocol was immunoSEQ multiplex PCR, while the TCRdb copy is restricted to in-frame clones and leaves out a portion. The sample lists tens of thousands of clones; 80% to 90% were seen once. Specimen: peripheral blood, collected from a patient treated with radiotherapy plus ipilimumab. The J gene is TRBJ2-2, the V gene TRBV5-4; 8 bases align to TRBD1. This TCR derives from a human donor with non-small cell lung cancer whose response to radiotherapy plus ipilimumab could not be evaluated. In nucleotides, the CDR3 is TGTGCCAGCAGCATACAGAGACAGGGGTTTCCCGGGGAGCTGTTTTTT. It translates to CASSIQRQGFPGELFF.